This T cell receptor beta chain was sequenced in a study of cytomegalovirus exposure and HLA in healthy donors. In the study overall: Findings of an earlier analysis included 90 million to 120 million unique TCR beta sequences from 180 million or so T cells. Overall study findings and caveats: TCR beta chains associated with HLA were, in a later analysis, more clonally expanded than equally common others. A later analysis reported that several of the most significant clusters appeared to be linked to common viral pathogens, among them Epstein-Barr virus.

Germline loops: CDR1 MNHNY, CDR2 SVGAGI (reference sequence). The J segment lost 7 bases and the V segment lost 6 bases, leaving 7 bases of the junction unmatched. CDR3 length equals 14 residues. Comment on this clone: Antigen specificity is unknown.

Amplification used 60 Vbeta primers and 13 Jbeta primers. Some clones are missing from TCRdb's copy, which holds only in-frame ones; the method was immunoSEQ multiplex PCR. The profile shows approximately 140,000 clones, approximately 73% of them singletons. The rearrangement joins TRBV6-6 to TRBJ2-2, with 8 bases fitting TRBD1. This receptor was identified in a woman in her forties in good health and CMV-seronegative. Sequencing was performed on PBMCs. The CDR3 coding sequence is TGTGCCAGCAGGGACAGGGATAACGGCGGGGAGCTGTTTTTT. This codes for CASRDRDNGGELFF.